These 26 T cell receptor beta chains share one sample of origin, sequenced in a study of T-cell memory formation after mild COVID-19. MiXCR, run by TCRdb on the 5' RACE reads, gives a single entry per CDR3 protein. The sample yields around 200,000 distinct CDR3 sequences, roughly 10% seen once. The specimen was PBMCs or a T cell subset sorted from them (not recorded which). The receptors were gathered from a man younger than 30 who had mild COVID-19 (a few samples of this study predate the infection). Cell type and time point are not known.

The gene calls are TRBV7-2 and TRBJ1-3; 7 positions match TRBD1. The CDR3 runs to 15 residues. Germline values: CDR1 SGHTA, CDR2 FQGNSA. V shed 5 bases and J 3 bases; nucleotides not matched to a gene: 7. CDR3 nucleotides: TGTGCCAGCAGCCCTCCGGACAGGATTGGAAACACCATATATTTT. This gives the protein CASSPPDRIGNTIYF.

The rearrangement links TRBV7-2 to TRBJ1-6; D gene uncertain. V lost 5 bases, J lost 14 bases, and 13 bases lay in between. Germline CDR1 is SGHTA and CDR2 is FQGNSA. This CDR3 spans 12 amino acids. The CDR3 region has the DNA TGTGCCAGCAGCCTGCCCCTCCGCGCCCTCCACTTT. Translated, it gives CASSLPLRALHF.

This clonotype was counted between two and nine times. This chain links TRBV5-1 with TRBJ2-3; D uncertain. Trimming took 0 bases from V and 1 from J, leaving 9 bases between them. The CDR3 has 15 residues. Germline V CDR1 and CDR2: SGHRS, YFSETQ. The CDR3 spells CASSLAALRTDTQYF. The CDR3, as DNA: TGCGCCAGCAGCTTGGCGGCGTTACGCACAGATACGCAGTATTTT. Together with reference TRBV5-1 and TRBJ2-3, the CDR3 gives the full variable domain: KAGVTQTPRYLIKTRGQQVTLSCSPISGHRSVSWYQQTPGQGLQFLFEYFSETQRNKGNFPGRFSGRQFSNSRSEMNVSTLELGDSALYLCASSLAALRTDTQYFGPGTRLTVL.

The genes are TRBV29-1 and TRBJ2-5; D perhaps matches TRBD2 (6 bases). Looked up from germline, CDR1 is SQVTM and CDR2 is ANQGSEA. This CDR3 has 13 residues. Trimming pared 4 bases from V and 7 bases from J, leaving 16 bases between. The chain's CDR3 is CSVALWGEGTQYF. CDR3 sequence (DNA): TGCAGCGTTGCTCTGTGGGGGGAAGGGACCCAGTACTTC.

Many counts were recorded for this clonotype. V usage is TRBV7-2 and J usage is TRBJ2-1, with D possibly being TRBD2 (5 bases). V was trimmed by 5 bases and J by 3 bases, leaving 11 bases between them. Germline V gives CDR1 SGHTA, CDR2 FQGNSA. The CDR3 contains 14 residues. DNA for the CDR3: TGTGCCAGCAGCCTGGGGAGCGGCTACAATGAGCAGTTCTTC. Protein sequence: CASSLGSGYNEQFF.

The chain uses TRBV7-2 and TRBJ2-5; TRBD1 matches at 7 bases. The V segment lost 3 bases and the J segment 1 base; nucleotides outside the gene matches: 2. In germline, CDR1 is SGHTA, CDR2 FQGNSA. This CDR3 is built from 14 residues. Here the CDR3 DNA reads TGTGCCAGCAGCTTCGACAGGGCCCAAGAGACCCAGTACTTC. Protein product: CASSFDRAQETQYF.

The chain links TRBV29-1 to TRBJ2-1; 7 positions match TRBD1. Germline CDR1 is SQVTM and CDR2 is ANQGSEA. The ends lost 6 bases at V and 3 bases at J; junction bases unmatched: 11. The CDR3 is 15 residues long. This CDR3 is CSVRGSGGSYNEQFF. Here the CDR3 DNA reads TGCAGCGTCCGAGGGTCAGGGGGAAGCTACAATGAGCAGTTCTTC.

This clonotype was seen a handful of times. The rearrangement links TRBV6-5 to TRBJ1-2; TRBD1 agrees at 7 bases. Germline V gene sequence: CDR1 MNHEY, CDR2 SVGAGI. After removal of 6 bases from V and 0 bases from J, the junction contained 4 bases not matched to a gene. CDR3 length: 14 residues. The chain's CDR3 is CASRRQGSNYGYTF. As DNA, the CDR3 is TGTGCCAGCAGAAGACAGGGATCTAACTATGGCTACACCTTC.

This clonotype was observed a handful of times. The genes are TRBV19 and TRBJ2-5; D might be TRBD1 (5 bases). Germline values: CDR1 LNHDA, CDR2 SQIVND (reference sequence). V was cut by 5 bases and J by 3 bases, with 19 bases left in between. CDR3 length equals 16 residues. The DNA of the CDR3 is TGTGCCAGTAGTCCGTCCCCGGCAGGCAGGGAAGAGACCCAGTACTTC. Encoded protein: CASSPSPAGREETQYF.

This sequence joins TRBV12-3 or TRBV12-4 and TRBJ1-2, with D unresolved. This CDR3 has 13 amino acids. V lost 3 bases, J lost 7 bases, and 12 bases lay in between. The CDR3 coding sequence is TGTGCCAGCAGTTTCGCGCCCGGAACTGGCTACACCTTC. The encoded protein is CASSFAPGTGYTF.

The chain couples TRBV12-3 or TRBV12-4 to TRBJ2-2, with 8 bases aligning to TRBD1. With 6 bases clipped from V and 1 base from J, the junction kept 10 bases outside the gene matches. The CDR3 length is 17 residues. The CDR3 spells CASSLWKGTGNTGELFF. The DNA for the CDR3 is TGTGCCAGCAGCTTATGGAAAGGGACAGGGAACACCGGGGAGCTGTTTTTT.

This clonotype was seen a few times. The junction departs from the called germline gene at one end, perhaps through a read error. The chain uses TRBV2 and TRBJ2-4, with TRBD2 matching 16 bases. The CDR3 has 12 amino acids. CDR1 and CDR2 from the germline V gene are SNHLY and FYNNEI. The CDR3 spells CASNLGLAGGRF. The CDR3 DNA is TGTGCCAGCAATTTGGGACTAGCGGGGGGGCGATTC.

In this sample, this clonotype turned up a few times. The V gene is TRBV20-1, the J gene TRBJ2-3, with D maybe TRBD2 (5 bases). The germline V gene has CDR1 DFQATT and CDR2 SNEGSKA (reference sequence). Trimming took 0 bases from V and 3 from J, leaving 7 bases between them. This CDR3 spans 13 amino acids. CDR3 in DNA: TGCAGTGCTAGAGAATCGGGAACAGATACGCAGTATTTT. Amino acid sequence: CSARESGTDTQYF.

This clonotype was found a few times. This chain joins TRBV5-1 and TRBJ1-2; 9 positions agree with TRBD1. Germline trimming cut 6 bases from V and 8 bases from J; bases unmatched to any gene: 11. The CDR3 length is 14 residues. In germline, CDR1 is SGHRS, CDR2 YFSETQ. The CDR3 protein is CASTQTGQGDGYTF. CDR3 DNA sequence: TGCGCCAGCACACAAACGGGACAGGGTGACGGCTACACCTTC.

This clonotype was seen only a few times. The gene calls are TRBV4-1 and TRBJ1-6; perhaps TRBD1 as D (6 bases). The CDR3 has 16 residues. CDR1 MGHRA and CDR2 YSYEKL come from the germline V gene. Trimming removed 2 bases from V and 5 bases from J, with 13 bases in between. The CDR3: CASSQKLGADNSPLHF. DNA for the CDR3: TGCGCCAGCAGCCAAAAATTGGGGGCTGATAATTCACCCCTCCACTTT.

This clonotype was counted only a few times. As DNA, the CDR3 is TGTGCCAGCAGCTTAGACTTAACTTACGAGCAGTACTTC. Translating gives CASSLDLTYEQYF. The V call is TRBV11-2, the J call TRBJ2-7; unclear D gene. V was shortened by 0 bases and J by 4 bases, with 7 bases between the two germline ends. Looked up from germline, CDR1 is SGHAT and CDR2 is FQNNGV. The CDR3 runs 13 residues. Supplemented by reference TRBV11-2 and TRBJ2-7, the full variable domain reads EAGVAQSPRYKIIEKRQSVAFWCNPISGHATLYWYQQILGQGPKLLIQFQNNGVVDDSQLPKDRFSAERLKGVDSTLKIQPAKLEDSAVYLCASSLDLTYEQYFGPGTRLTVT.

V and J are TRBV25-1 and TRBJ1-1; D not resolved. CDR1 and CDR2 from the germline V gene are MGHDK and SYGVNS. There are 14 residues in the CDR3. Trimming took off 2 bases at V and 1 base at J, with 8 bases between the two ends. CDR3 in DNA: TGTGCCAGCAGTGAACCCGGTTCGAACACTGAAGCTTTCTTT. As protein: CASSEPGSNTEAFF.

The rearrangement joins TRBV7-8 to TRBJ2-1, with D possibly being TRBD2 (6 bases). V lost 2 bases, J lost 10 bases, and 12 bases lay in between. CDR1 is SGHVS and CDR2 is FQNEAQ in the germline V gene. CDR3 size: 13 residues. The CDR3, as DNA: TGTGCCAGCAGCTTACCGGGGAGGCCAGAGCAGTTCTTC. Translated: CASSLPGRPEQFF.

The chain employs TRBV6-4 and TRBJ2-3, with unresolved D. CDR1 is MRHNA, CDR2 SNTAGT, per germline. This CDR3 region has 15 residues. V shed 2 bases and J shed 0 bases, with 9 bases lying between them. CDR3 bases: TGTGCCAGCAGTGACCGGCCATCTAGCACAGATACGCAGTATTTT. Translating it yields CASSDRPSSTDTQYF.

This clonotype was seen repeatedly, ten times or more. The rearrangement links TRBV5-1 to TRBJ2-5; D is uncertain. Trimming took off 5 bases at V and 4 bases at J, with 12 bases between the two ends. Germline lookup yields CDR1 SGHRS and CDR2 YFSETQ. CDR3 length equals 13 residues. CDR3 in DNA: TGCGCCAGCAGTTTCCAATGGGGAGAGACCCAGTACTTC. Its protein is CASSFQWGETQYF.

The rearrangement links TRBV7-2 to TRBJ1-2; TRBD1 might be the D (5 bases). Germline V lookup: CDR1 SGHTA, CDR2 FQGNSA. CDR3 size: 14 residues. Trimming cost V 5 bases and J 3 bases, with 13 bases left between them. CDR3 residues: CASSLSGTYYGYTF. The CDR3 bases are TGTGCCAGCAGCCTGTCCGGGACCTACTATGGCTACACCTTC.

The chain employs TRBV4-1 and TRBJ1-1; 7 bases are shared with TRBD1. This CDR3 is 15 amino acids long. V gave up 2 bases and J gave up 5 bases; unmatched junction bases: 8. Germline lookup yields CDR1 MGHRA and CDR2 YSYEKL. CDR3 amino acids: CASSQPVRGVTEAFF. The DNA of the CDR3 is TGCGCCAGCAGCCAACCCGTCAGGGGGGTAACTGAAGCTTTCTTT.

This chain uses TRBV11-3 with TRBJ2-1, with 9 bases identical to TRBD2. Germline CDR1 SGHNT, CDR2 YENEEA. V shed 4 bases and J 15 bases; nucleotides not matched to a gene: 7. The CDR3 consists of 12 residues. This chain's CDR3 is CASSSSGGSAFF. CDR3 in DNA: TGTGCCAGCAGCTCGAGCGGGGGGTCTGCGTTCTTC.

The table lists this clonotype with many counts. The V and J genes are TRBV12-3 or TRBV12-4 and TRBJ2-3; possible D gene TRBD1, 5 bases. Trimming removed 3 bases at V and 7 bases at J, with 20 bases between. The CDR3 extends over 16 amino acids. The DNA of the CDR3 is TGTGCCAGCAGTTTGGGGCCGGACCAAGTCAAGTATACGCAGTATTTT. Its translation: CASSLGPDQVKYTQYF.

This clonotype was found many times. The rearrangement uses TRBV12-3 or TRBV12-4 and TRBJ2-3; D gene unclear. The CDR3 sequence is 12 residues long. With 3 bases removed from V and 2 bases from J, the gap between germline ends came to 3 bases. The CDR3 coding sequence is TGTGCCAGCAGTTTGATCACAGATACGCAGTATTTT. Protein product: CASSLITDTQYF.

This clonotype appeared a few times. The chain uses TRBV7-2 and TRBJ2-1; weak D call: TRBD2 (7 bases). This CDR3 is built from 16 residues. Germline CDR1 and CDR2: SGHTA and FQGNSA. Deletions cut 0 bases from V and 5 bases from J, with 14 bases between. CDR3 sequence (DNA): TGTGCCAGCAGCTTAGCGGGGGCTAGCGGCCACAATGAGCAGTTCTTC. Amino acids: CASSLAGASGHNEQFF.